The source of this TCR beta chain is a study of spatial heterogeneity in lung cancer. Overall study context: Combinations of a unique TCR and a UMI were tallied in raw reads, and on average each appeared more than ten times. Study-wide points: There were more appearances of ubiquitous expanded tumor TCRs in blood at resection than at follow-up.

Germline CDR1 and CDR2: KGHSH and LQKENI. The CDR3 is 14 amino acids. The junction had 15 bases not matched to a gene; V was cut back by 10 bases and J by 7 bases. Details on this clonotype: Its specificity is not known.

Specified time point: sample taken at primary tumor resection. Unsorted whole RNA of tumor, nontumor lung or frozen PBMC was sequenced. The cohort: under 80 early-stage, untreated non-small cell lung cancer patients. Each TCR cDNA molecule carried a unique molecular identifier. Via MiXCR, TCRdb re-called the 5' RACE reads, giving one row per CDR3 protein. Among 40,000 to 50,000 distinct CDR3 sequences, roughly 15% were seen once, and the ten largest hold 50% to 70%. The chain has TRBV18 and TRBJ1-2; 7 bases map to TRBD1. The specimen was PBMCs, collected at surgery. The receptor comes from a male donor with early-stage non-small cell lung cancer. DNA of the CDR3: TGTGCCACCACTGATACAGGGGCTTACGCTGGCTACACCTTC. The encoded protein is CATTDTGAYAGYTF.